This T cell receptor beta chain stems from a study of T cells in Graves' hyperthyroidism and ophthalmopathy. Notes on the study in general: Ophthalmopathy, as predicted by the model, came a median around 7 months after the prediction. Ophthalmopathy and stable hyperthyroidism were separated by a 13 V-J model.

CDR1 is SEHNR, CDR2 FQNEAQ, per germline (reference sequence). Trimming stripped 5 bases from V and 1 base from J, with 9 bases between. This CDR3 contains 13 residues. It was RNA transcripts that yielded the amplified TCR beta CDR3 regions. HTBI primers were employed in a first-round RT-PCR of the TCR CDR3. TCRdb recomputed calls from the multiplex PCR reads with MiXCR, one row per CDR3 protein. The table records 500,000 to 650,000 distinct CDR3 sequences, about 46% of them present only once. Uncontrolled infection, other autoimmune disease, pregnancy or lactation led to exclusion. Thyroid ultrasound, orbital computed tomography, clinical symptoms, and serum thyroxine and TRAb underpinned diagnoses. This clonotype was recorded at least ten times. The antigen is undetermined.

The origin of this receptor is an adult woman with Graves' disease, either hyperthyroidism or ophthalmopathy (not recorded which). V usage is TRBV7-9 and J usage is TRBJ2-7; D is unclear. Sequencing was carried out using peripheral blood or thyroid tissue (not recorded which). The CDR3 loop is CASSEMGSYEQYF. The CDR3 DNA is TGTGCCAGCAGCGAGATGGGGTCCTACGAGCAGTACTTC.